This T cell receptor (beta chain) was sequenced for a study of blood T cell repertoires in COVID-19. At the level of the study: Acute and convalescent COVID-19 specimens originated in the United States, Italy and Spain. In each case, the material was cDNA or gDNA derived from T cells, B-cell-depleted T cells, or PBMCs.

In its sample, this clone was seen a few times. Under the authors' procedure: Estimation of nucleated cell counts was performed using reference gene primer amplification. The protocol was immunoSEQ multiplex PCR, while the TCRdb copy is restricted to in-frame clones and leaves out a portion. V and J calls and clone size follow that table, whereas D and trimming were derived from the DNA. Among approximately 100,000 clones, roughly nine tenths were seen once, and the ten largest hold around 16%. The CDR3 is 13 residues long. Germline loops: CDR1 MDHEN, CDR2 SYDVKM. The germline V and J ends were trimmed by 6 bases and 0 bases, with 8 bases remaining between them.

This sequence originates from a man over 45 with acute or convalescent COVID-19. The V and J genes are TRBV28 and TRBJ1-1, with D perhaps matching TRBD1 (5 bases). The sequencing input was peripheral blood. The CDR3 region is CASRGLMNTEAFF. DNA of the CDR3: TGTGCCAGCAGGGGGCTTATGAACACTGAAGCTTTCTTT.